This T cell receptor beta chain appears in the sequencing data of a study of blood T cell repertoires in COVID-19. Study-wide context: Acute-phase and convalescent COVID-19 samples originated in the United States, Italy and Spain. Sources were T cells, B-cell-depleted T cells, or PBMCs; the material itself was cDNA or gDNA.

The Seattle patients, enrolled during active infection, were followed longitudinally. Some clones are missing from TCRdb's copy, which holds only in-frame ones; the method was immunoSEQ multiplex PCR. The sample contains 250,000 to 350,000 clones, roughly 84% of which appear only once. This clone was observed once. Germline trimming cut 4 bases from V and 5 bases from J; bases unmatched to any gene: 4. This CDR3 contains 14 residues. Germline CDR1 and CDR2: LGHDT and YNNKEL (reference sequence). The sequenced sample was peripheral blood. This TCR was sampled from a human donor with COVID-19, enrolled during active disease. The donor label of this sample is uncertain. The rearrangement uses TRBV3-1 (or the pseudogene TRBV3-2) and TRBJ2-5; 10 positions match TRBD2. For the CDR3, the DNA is TGTGCCAGCAGCCCCCGACTAGCGGGCGAGACCCAGTACTTC. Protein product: CASSPRLAGETQYF.